This T cell receptor beta chain appears in the sequencing data of a study of blood T cells in healthy people across ages. Looked up from germline, CDR1 is SEHNR and CDR2 is FQNEAQ (reference sequence). Trimming cost V 5 bases and J 4 bases; bases outside gene matches: 1. This CDR3 has 12 residues. The second PCR ran roughly 7 to 11 cycles with a sample-barcoded 5' primer and J-beta primers. Every cDNA was tagged by a template-switch adaptor with 12 random nucleotides. One entry per CDR3 protein results from TCRdb running MiXCR on the 5' RACE reads. Of around 690,000 distinct CDR3 sequences listed, approximately 50% are singletons. In this sample, this clonotype turned up many times.

This TCR derives from a man in his fifties or sixties in good health. The material sequenced was blood. This sequence joins TRBV7-9 and TRBJ1-1; 7 bases map to TRBD1. The CDR3 bases are TGTGCCAGCAGCAGACAGGGCACTGAAGCTTTCTTT. Encoded protein: CASSRQGTEAFF.